These T cell receptor beta chains were read from a single sample in a study of human T cells and chemical hapten exposure. TCRdb re-derived calls from the RACE reads in MiXCR, one entry per CDR3 protein. In the table there are approximately 340,000 distinct CDR3 sequences, approximately 6.3% of which are singletons. The material was whole blood, obtained in connection with sensitization to the hapten diphenylcyclopropenone (DPC). These receptors were taken from a woman under 30 with alopecia areata. Some clones in this sample may be carry-over from other donors' samples. Both conserved end residues are part of each CDR3. D genes are given only for firm matches. Expanded clones are given a class, and other clones once, few, many or no size at all.

j_call,cdr3_length,clone_size,d_call,v_call,cdr3_nt,cdr3_aa
TRBJ2-7,15,-,-,TRBV4-3,TGCGCCAGCAGCCAAGAAAAACAGGGAACCTACGAGCAGTACTTC,CASSQEKQGTYEQYF
TRBJ2-3,15,few,TRBD1,TRBV9,TGTGCCAGCAGCGTAGGTACAGGGGCCACAGATACGCAGTATTTT,CASSVGTGATDTQYF
TRBJ2-7,13,many,-,TRBV2,TGTGCCAGCAGTGTACAGCCGAACTACGAGCAGTACTTC,CASSVQPNYEQYF
TRBJ1-6,16,few,TRBD1,TRBV6-5,TGTGCCAGCAGTTACTCGGAGGGGACAGGTTATTCACCCCTCCACTTT,CASSYSEGTGYSPLHF
TRBJ1-1,15,-,-,TRBV5-4,TGTGCCAGCAGCTTGGCGGAGTGGGTGGCTGCTGAAGCTTTCTTT,CASSLAEWVAAEAFF
TRBJ2-1,16,-,TRBD2,TRBV10-3,TGTGCCATCAGTGACGGTAGCGGGGGTTCCTACAATGAGCAGTTCTTC,CAISDGSGGSYNEQFF
TRBJ1-1,14,-,TRBD1,TRBV6-1,TGTGCCAGCTCCTTGAGGACAGGGGACACTGAAGCTTTCTTT,CASSLRTGDTEAFF
TRBJ1-6,16,-,TRBD1,TRBV20-1,TGCAGTGCTAGTGACCCCCAACAGGGGAGGGATTCACCCCTCCACTTT,CSASDPQQGRDSPLHF
TRBJ1-5,18,many,TRBD1,TRBV28,TGTGCCAGCAGTTTATTTCGTTCAGGGGGCGATGTTGGTCAGCCCCAGCATTTT,CASSLFRSGGDVGQPQHF
TRBJ1-1,14,-,-,TRBV7-2,TGTGCCAGCAGCTTGAGGGGCGGAGACACTGAAGCTTTCTTT,CASSLRGGDTEAFF
TRBJ2-7,12,-,-,TRBV25-1,TGTGCCAGCAGTGTAAGGGCTGAAGAGCAGTACTTC,CASSVRAEEQYF
TRBJ2-3,17,many,TRBD2,TRBV6-5,TGTGCCAGCAGTTACCGACGGGGGGGGATCAGCACAGATACGCAGTATTTT,CASSYRRGGISTDTQYF
TRBJ2-3,17,many,TRBD2,TRBV4-2,TGTGCCAGCAGCCAAGAGGTGGCGGGGGGAGGTTCAGATACGCAGTATTTT,CASSQEVAGGGSDTQYF
TRBJ2-5,13,-,TRBD2,TRBV12-5,TGTGCTAGTGGTTTAAGCGGGGGAGAGACCCAGTACTTC,CASGLSGGETQYF
TRBJ1-1,14,-,-,TRBV6-5,TGTGCCAGCAGTACCTGGGGCTCCGGGACTGAAGCTTTCTTT,CASSTWGSGTEAFF
TRBJ2-1,14,many,-,TRBV4-1,TGCGCCAGCAGCCAAGGTTCAGCTGGTGATGAGCAGTTCTTC,CASSQGSAGDEQFF
TRBJ2-7,14,once,-,TRBV5-5,TGTGCCAGCAGCTTAACAGACGGAGCCTACGAGCAGTACTTC,CASSLTDGAYEQYF
TRBJ1-1,15,few,-,TRBV5-1,TGCGCCAGCAGCTCGACCGACAGCCTGAACACTGAAGCTTTCTTT,CASSSTDSLNTEAFF
TRBJ2-1,14,few,TRBD1,TRBV6-5,TGTGCCAGCAGCCTCCGTCCAGGGGGAAATGAGCAGTTCTTC,CASSLRPGGNEQFF
TRBJ1-4,11,once,-,TRBV6-1,TGTGCCAGCCGAAGACCCAGAAAACTGTTTTTT,CASRRPRKLFF
TRBJ2-5,14,-,TRBD2,TRBV15,TGTGCCACCAGCCCGGGACTAGCACGAGAGACCCAGTACTTC,CATSPGLARETQYF
TRBJ1-1,13,few,-,TRBV7-9,TGTGCCAGCAGCTTTAGGGGGGGCACTGAAGCTTTCTTT,CASSFRGGTEAFF
TRBJ2-3,17,many,-,TRBV5-4,TGTGCCAGCAGCCCTCTCCTCCTCGCGCAGAGCACAGATACGCAGTATTTT,CASSPLLLAQSTDTQYF
TRBJ2-7,12,many,-,TRBV6-5,TGTGCCAGCAGTTCGGACTCCTACGAGCAGTACTTC,CASSSDSYEQYF
TRBJ2-1,12,many,-,TRBV12-3/TRBV12-4,TGTGCCAGCAGTCCGACGGTTGGAGAGCAGTTCTTC,CASSPTVGEQFF
TRBJ2-1,12,few,-,TRBV6-2/TRBV6-3,TGTGCCAGCAGCCGACTGGGGGCCGCGCAGTTCTTC,CASSRLGAAQFF
TRBJ1-5,15,few,-,TRBV7-2,TGTGCCAGCAGCTTAGGACAGACTAGCAATCAGCCCCAGCATTTT,CASSLGQTSNQPQHF
TRBJ1-5,18,-,-,TRBV28,TGTGCCAGCAGTCTTCTCCCTATACCCTGGATAAGCAATCAGCCCCAGCATTTT,CASSLLPIPWISNQPQHF
TRBJ2-4,17,-,-,TRBV2,TGTGCCAGCAAAAAAGGGCCGACAGATCTAGCCAAAAACATTCAGTACTTC,CASKKGPTDLAKNIQYF
TRBJ2-3,20,-,TRBD2,TRBV20-1,TGCAGTGCTAGAGCCCCTCTACGACTAGCGGGGGGGCCTAGCACAGATACGCAGTATTTT,CSARAPLRLAGGPSTDTQYF
TRBJ2-5,14,many,-,TRBV12-3/TRBV12-4,TGTGCCAGCAGTCCCCCCCGGGATGGAGAGACCCAGTACTTC,CASSPPRDGETQYF
TRBJ1-6,14,-,-,TRBV7-2,TGTGCCAGCAGCCCGGACGCCTATAATTCACCCCTCCACTTT,CASSPDAYNSPLHF
TRBJ2-2,16,-,TRBD2,TRBV6-1,TGTGCCAGCAGTGAAATCAGCGGGGCGAACACCGGGGAGCTGTTTTTT,CASSEISGANTGELFF
TRBJ1-6,15,few,-,TRBV7-2,TGTGCCAGCAGCTCAGACAGGCCCTCTTTTTCACCCCTCCACTTT,CASSSDRPSFSPLHF
TRBJ1-1,14,few,-,TRBV28,TGTGCCAGCAGAACAGCCCTCGGGAACACTGAAGCTTTCTTT,CASRTALGNTEAFF
TRBJ1-2,14,-,-,TRBV5-1,TGCGCCAGCACCTTGACAGGCTTCACATATGGCTACACCTTC,CASTLTGFTYGYTF
TRBJ2-7,16,once,-,TRBV25-1,TGTGCCAGCAGGAGGGGTACAGGGATTGAATACTACGAGCAGTACTTC,CASRRGTGIEYYEQYF
TRBJ2-7,19,few,TRBD1,TRBV28,TGTGCCAGCAGTTTCACCTTTGGGACCGGGACAGGTGACTCCTACGAGCAGTACTTC,CASSFTFGTGTGDSYEQYF
TRBJ2-3,20,many,TRBD2,TRBV12-3/TRBV12-4,TGTGCCAGCAGTTTCTCGGGCTACCTAGGACTAGCGGGGGGCACAGATACGCAGTATTTT,CASSFSGYLGLAGGTDTQYF
TRBJ1-1,14,many,-,TRBV3-1,TGTGCCAGCAGCCTGGGGGCCCTAGCCGCTGAAGCTTTCTTT,CASSLGALAAEAFF